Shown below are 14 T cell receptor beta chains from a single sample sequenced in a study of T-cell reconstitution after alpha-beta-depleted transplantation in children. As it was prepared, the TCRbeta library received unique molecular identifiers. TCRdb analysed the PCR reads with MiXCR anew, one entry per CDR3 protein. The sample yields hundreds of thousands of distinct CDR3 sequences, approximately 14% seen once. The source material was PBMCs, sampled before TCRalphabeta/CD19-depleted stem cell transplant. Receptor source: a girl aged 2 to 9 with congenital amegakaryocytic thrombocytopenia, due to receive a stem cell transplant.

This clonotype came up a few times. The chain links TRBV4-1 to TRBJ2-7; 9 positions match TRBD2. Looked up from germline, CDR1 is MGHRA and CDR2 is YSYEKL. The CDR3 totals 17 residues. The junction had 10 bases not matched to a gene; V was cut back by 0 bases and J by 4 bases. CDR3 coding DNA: TGCGCCAGCAGCCAAGACGCTTTTAGCGGGAGAGTGTACGAGCAGTACTTC. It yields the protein CASSQDAFSGRVYEQYF.

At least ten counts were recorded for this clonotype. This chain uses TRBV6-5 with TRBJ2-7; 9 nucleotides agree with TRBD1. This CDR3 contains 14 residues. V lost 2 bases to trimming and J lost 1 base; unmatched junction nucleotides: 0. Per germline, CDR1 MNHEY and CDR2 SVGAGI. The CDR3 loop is CASSYGQGSYEQYF. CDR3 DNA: TGTGCCAGCAGTTACGGACAGGGGTCCTACGAGCAGTACTTC.

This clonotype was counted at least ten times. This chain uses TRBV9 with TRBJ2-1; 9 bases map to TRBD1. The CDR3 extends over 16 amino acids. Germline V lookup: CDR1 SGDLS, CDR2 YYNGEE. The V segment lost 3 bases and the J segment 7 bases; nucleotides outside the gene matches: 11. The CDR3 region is CASSAGGTGLGNEQFF. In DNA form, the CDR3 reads TGTGCCAGCAGCGCAGGTGGGACAGGGTTGGGGAATGAGCAGTTCTTC.

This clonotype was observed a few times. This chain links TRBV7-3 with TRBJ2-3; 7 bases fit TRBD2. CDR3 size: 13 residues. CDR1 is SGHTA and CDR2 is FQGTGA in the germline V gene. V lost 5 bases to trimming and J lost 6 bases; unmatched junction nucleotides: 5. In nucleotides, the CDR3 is TGTGCCAGCAGCACGGGACTATCCGATACGCAGTATTTT. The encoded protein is CASSTGLSDTQYF.

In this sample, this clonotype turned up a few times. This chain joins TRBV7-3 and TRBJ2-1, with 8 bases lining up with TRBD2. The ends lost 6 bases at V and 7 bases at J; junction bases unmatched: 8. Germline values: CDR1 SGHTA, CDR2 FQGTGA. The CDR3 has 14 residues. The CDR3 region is CASSISGGWNEQFF. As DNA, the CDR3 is TGTGCCAGCAGTATCTCGGGAGGGTGGAATGAGCAGTTCTTC.

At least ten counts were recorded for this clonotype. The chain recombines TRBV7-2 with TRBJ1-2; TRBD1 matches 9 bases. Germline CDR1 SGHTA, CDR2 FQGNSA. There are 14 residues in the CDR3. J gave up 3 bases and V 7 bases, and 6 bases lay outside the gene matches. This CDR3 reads CASNYGTGYYGYTF. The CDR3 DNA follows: TGTGCCAGCAATTACGGGACAGGGTACTATGGCTACACCTTC.

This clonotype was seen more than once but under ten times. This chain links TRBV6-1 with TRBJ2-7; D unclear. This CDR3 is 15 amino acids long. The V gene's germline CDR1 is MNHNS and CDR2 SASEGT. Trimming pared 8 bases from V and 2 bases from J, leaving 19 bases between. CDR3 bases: TGTGCCAGCGGCGATAGACCCTCCGGAACCTACGAGCAGTACTTC. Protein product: CASGDRPSGTYEQYF.

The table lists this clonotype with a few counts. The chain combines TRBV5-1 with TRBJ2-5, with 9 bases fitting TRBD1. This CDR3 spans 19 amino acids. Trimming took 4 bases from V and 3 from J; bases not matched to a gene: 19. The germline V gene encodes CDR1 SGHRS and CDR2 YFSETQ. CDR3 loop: CASSPTKFLSGTGKETQYF. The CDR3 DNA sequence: TGCGCCAGCAGCCCTACTAAATTCTTGTCCGGGACAGGGAAAGAGACCCAGTACTTC.

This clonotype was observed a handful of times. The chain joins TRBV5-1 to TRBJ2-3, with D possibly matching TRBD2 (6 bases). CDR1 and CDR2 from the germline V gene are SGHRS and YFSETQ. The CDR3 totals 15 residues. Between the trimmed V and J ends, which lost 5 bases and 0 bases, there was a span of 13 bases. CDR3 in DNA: TGCGCCAGCAGAGGCGGGGAGATGAGCACAGATACGCAGTATTTT. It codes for CASRGGEMSTDTQYF.

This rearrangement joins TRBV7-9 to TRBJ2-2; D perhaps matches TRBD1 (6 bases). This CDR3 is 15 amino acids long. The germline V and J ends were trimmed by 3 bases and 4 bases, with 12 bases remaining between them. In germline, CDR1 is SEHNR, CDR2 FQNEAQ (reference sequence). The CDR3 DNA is TGTGCCAGCAGCTTCCCGACAGGCGCCACCGGGGAGCTGTTTTTT. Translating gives CASSFPTGATGELFF.

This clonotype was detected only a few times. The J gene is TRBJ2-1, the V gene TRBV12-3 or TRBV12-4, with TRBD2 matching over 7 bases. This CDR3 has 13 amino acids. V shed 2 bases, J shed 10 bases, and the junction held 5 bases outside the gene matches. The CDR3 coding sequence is TGTGCCAGCAGTTTAAACGGGGGGAGGGAGCAGTTCTTC. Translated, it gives CASSLNGGREQFF.

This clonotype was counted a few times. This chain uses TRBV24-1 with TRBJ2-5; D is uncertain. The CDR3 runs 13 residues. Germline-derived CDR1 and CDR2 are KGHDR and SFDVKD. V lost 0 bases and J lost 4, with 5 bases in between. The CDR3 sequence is CATSDLVPETQYF. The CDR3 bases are TGTGCCACCAGTGATTTGGTCCCAGAGACCCAGTACTTC.

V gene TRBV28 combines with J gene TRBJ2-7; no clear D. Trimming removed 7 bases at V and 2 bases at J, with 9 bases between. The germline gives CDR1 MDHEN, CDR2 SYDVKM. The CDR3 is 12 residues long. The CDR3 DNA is TGTGCCAGCAAGGACGGAACCTACGAGCAGTACTTC. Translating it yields CASKDGTYEQYF. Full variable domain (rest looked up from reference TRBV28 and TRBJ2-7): DVKVTQSSRYLVKRTGEKVFLECVQDMDHENMFWYRQDPGLGLRLIYFSYDVKMKEKGDIPEGYSVSREKKERFSLILESASTNQTSMYLCASKDGTYEQYFGPGTRLTVT.

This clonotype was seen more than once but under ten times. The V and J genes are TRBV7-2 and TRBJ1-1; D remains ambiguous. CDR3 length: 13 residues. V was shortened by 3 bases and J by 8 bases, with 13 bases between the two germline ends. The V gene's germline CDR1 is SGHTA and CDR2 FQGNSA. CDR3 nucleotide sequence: TGTGCCAGCAGCTTTGGCCGGTTCTTGGAAGCTTTCTTT. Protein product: CASSFGRFLEAFF.